The text below deals with one T cell receptor (beta chain). No antigen is known for it. This sample was included in a study of T cells in Graves' hyperthyroidism and ophthalmopathy. Broader study findings: Ophthalmopathy was distinguished from stable hyperthyroidism by 13 V-J signatures.

Authors of the study amplified TCR beta CDR3 regions from RNA transcripts. The HTBI primer set was used in a first-round RT-PCR of the TCR CDR3. TCRdb used MiXCR to reprocess the multiplex PCR reads, holding one entry per CDR3 protein. The sample carries roughly 520,000 distinct CDR3 sequences, less than 25% recorded once. V lost 0 bases to trimming and J lost 0 bases, with 15 bases between them. CDR1 is SGHNT, CDR2 YENEEA, per germline. The CDR3 sequence is 18 residues long. This chain connects TRBV11-3 to TRBJ2-4, with D perhaps TRBD2 (5 bases). The source is a woman younger than 45 with Graves' ophthalmopathy. Sequenced sample: blood. Written as DNA, the CDR3 is TGTGCCAGCAGCTTAGAGCCCATCGAGCGGTTAGCCAAAAACATTCAGTACTTC. It is translated as CASSLEPIERLAKNIQYF.